This T cell receptor beta chain was documented in a study of Tregs in tolerant kidney transplant recipients. V was clipped by 7 bases and J by 1 base, with 7 bases between them. The CDR3 covers 11 residues. Germline V CDR1 and CDR2: DFQATT, SNEGSKA (reference sequence). Here immunoSEQ multiplex PCR was the method, and the copy in TCRdb shows in-frame clones only, minus some. Altogether roughly 80,000 clones are present, 95% to 98% being singletons, with the ten largest covering 0.55% to 0.6%. The chain uses TRBV20-1 and TRBJ1-1; D is uncertain. The clonotype was recovered from a human donor who received a combined kidney and bone marrow transplant. The sequences come from CD4+ T cells from blood, collected before the transplant. DNA for the CDR3: TGCAGTGGTCAGTCGAACACTGAAGCTTTCTTT. Amino acid sequence: CSGQSNTEAFF.